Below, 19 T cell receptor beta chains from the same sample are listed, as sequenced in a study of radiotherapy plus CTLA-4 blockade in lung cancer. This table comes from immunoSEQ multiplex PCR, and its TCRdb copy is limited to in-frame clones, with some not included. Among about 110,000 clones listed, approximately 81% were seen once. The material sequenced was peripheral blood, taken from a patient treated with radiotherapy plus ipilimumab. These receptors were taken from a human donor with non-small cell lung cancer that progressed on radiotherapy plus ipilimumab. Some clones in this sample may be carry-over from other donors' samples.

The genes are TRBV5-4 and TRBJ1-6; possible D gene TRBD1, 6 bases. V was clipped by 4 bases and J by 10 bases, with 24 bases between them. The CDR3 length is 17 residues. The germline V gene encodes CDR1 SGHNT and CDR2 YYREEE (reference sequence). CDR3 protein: CASSPGGVQGSESPLHF. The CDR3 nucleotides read TGTGCCAGCAGCCCGGGGGGGGTACAGGGATCGGAATCACCCCTCCACTTT.

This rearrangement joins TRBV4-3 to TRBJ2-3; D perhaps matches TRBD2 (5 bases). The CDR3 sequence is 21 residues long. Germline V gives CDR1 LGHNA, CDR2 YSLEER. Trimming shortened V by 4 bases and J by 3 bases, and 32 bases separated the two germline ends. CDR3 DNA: TGCGCCAGCAGCCTAAGATTTCGTGCGGTTTCGGGTTCGGGGTCGACAGATACGCAGTATTTT. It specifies CASSLRFRAVSGSGSTDTQYF.

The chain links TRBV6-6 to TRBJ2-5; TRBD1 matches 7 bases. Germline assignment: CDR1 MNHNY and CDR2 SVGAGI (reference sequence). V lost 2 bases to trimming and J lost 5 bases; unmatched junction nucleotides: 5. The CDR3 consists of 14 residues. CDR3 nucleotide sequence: TGTGCCAGCAGTTACCGAGACAGGGTCGAGACCCAGTACTTC. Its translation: CASSYRDRVETQYF.

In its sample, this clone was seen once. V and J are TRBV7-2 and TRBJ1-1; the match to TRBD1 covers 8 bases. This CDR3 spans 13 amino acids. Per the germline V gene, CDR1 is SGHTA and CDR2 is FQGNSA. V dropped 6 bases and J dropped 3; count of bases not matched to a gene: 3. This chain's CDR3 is CASRAGQDTEAFF. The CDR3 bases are TGTGCCAGCAGAGCGGGACAGGACACTGAAGCTTTCTTT.

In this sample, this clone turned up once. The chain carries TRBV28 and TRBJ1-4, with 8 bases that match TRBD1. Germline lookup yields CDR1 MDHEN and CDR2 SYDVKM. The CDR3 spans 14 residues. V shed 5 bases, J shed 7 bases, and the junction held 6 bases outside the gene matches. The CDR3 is CASSPAGGGEKLFF. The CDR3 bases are TGTGCCAGCAGTCCCGCAGGGGGCGGTGAAAAACTGTTTTTT.

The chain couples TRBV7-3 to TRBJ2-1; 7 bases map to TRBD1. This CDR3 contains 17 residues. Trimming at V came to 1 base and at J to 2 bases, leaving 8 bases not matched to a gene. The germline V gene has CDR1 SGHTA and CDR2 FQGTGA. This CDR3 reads CASSLRDRPSPYNEQFF. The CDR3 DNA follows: TGTGCCAGCAGCTTAAGGGACAGACCGTCTCCCTACAATGAGCAGTTCTTC.

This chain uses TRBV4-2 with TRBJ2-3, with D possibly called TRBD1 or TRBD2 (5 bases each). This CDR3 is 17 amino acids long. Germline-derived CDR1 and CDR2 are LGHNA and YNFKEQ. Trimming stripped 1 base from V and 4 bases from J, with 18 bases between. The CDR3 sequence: CASSQVSGQGRPDTQYF. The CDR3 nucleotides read TGTGCCAGCAGCCAAGTTTCGGGGCAGGGCCGTCCAGATACGCAGTATTTT.

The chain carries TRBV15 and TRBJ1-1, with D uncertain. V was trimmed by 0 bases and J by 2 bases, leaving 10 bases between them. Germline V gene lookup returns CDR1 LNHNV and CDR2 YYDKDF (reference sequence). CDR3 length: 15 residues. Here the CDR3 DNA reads TGTGCCACCAGCAGAGACCCCGGGTTTAACACTGAAGCTTTCTTT. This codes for CATSRDPGFNTEAFF.

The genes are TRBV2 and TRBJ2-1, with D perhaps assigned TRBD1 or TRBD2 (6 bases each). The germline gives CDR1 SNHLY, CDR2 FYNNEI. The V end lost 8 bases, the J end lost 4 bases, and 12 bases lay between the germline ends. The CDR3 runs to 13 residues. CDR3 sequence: CASQQGLYNEQFF. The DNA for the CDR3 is TGTGCCAGCCAACAGGGACTTTACAATGAGCAGTTCTTC.

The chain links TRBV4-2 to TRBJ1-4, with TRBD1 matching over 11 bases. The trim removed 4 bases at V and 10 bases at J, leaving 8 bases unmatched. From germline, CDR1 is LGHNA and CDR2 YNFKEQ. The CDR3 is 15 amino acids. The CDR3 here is CASSPPGQGAGKLFF. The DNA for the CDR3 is TGTGCCAGCAGCCCCCCCGGACAGGGGGCAGGAAAACTGTTTTTT.

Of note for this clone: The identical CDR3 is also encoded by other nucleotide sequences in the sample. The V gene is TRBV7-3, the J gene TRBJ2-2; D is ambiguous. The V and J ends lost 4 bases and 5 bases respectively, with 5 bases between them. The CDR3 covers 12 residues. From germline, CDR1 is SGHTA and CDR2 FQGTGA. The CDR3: CASSSNTGELFF. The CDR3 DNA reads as TGTGCCAGCAGCTCCAATACCGGGGAGCTGTTTTTT. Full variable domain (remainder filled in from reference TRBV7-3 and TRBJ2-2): GAGVSQTPSNKVTEKGKYVELRCDPISGHTALYWYRQSLGQGPEFLIYFQGTGAADDSGLPNDRFFAVRPEGSVSTLKIQRTERGDSAVYLCASSSNTGELFFGEGSRLTVL.

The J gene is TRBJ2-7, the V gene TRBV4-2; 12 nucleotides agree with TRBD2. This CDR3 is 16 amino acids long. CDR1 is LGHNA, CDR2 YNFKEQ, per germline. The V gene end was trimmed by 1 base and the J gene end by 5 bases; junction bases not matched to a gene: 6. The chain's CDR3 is CASSQGPTSGGNEQYF. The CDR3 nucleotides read TGTGCCAGCAGCCAAGGACCCACTAGCGGGGGGAACGAGCAGTACTTC.

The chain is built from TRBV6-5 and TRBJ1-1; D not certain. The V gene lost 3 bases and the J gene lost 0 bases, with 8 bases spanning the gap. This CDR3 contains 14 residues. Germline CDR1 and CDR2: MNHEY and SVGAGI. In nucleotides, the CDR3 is TGTGCCAGCAGTTATGACGAGCTGAACACTGAAGCTTTCTTT. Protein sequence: CASSYDELNTEAFF.

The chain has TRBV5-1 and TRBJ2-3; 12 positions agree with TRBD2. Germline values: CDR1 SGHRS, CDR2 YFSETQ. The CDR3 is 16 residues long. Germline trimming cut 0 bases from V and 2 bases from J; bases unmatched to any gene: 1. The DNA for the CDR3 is TGCGCCAGCAGCTTGGGACTAGCGGGGGCCACAGATACGCAGTATTTT. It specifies CASSLGLAGATDTQYF. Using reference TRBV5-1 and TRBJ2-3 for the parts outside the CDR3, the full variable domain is KAGVTQTPRYLIKTRGQQVTLSCSPISGHRSVSWYQQTPGQGLQFLFEYFSETQRNKGNFPGRFSGRQFSNSRSEMNVSTLELGDSALYLCASSLGLAGATDTQYFGPGTRLTVL.

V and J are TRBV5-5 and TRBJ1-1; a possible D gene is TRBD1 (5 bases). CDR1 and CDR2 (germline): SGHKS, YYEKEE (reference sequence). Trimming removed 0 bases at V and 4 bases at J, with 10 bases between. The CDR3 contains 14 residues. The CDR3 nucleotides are TGTGCCAGCAGCTTGGCCCTGGGACGCACTGAAGCTTTCTTT. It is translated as CASSLALGRTEAFF.

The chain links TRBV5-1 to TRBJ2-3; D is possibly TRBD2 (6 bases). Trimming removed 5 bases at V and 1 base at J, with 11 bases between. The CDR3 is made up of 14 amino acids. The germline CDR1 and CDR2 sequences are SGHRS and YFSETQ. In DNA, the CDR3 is TGCGCCAGCAGGCGCGGGACCCGCACAGATACGCAGTATTTT. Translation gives CASRRGTRTDTQYF.

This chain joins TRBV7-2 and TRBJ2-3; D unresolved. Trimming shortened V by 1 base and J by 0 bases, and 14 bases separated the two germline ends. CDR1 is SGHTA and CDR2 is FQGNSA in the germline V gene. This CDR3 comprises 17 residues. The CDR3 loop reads CASSLVSGMYSTDTQYF. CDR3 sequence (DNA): TGTGCCAGCAGCTTAGTTTCCGGAATGTATAGCACAGATACGCAGTATTTT.

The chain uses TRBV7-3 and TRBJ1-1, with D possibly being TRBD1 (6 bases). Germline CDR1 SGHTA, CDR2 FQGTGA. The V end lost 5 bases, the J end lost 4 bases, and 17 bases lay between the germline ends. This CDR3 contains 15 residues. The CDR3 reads CASSAVRQGFTEAFF. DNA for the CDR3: TGTGCCAGCAGCGCCGTACGGCAGGGGTTCACTGAAGCTTTCTTT.

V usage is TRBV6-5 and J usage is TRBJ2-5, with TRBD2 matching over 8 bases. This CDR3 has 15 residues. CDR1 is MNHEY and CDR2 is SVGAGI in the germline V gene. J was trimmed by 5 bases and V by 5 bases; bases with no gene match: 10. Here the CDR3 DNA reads TGTGCCAGCAGTAAGCCGGGACTAGTTACCGAGACCCAGTACTTC. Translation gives CASSKPGLVTETQYF.